A single sample gave rise to the 27 T cell receptor beta chains below, sequenced in a study of early T cells in non-severe SARS-CoV-2 infection. TCRdb reanalysed the 5' RACE reads using MiXCR and keeps one entry per CDR3 protein. This table holds tens of thousands of distinct CDR3 sequences, less than 5% found once. The sequenced sample consisted of whole blood. These TCRs come from an adult who was a healthcare worker with PCR-confirmed SARS-CoV-2 infection or an uninfected control (not recorded which).

The CDR3 nucleotides read TGTGCCAGCAGGGCAGGGACTAGCCTTCAGAATGAGCAGTTCTTC. Translating gives CASRAGTSLQNEQFF. The chain has TRBV6-2 or TRBV6-3 and TRBJ2-1; the match to TRBD2 covers 9 bases. Losses at the gene ends were 6 bases for V and 7 bases for J; bases not matched to a gene: 10. The CDR3 is made up of 15 amino acids. Germline V gene sequence: CDR1 MNHEY, CDR2 SVGEGT.

The table lists this clonotype with many counts. The CDR3 is CSATLLAGGPIEQYF. DNA for the CDR3: TGCAGTGCTACCCTTCTAGCGGGAGGGCCTATCGAGCAGTACTTC. The rearrangement uses TRBV20-1 and TRBJ2-7; 12 bases agree with TRBD2. The CDR3 totals 15 residues. The germline gives CDR1 DFQATT, CDR2 SNEGSKA (reference sequence). V dropped 4 bases and J dropped 6; count of bases not matched to a gene: 10.

This chain uses TRBV28 with TRBJ2-1; 9 bases agree with TRBD2. Germline-derived CDR1 and CDR2 are MDHEN and SYDVKM. After removal of 2 bases from V and 5 bases from J, the junction contained 7 bases not matched to a gene. This CDR3 is built from 16 residues. This chain's CDR3 is CASSLISSGKHNEQFF. The CDR3 nucleotides are TGTGCCAGCAGTTTAATATCTAGCGGGAAGCACAATGAGCAGTTCTTC.

At least ten counts were recorded for this clonotype. V gene TRBV30 combines with J gene TRBJ2-7, with TRBD1 matching over 9 bases. CDR1 GTSNPN and CDR2 SVGIG come from the germline V gene (reference sequence). There are 14 residues in the CDR3. V was pared by 0 bases and J by 2 bases, with 2 bases of the junction left unmatched. The CDR3 loop is CAWSVQGAPYEQYF. CDR3 DNA sequence: TGTGCCTGGAGTGTACAGGGGGCCCCCTACGAGCAGTACTTC.

This clonotype was counted at least ten times. The gene calls are TRBV7-6 and TRBJ2-1, with D perhaps TRBD1 (5 bases). V gave up 6 bases and J gave up 3 bases, with 15 bases separating them. Germline CDR1 is SGHVS and CDR2 is FNYEAQ. The CDR3 extends over 15 amino acids. The DNA of the CDR3 is TGTGCCAGCAGTAGGGGTACTATCGGCTACAATGAGCAGTTCTTC. This translates into CASSRGTIGYNEQFF.

The table lists this clonotype with many counts. The gene calls are TRBV6-6 and TRBJ2-1; TRBD1 aligns across 9 bases. V shed 0 bases and J 8 bases; nucleotides not matched to a gene: 5. This CDR3 has 15 residues. Germline CDR1 and CDR2: MNHNY and SVGAGI (reference sequence). DNA of the CDR3: TGTGCCAGCAGTTACTCGGGACAGGGTGGCTATGAGCAGTTCTTC. Translating it yields CASSYSGQGGYEQFF.

This clonotype was recorded many times. This sequence joins TRBV5-6 and TRBJ1-3; 8 bases align to TRBD1. The CDR3 loop spans 15 amino acids. Germline values: CDR1 SGHDT, CDR2 YYEEEE. Germline trimming cut 4 bases from V and 3 bases from J; bases unmatched to any gene: 6. The chain's CDR3 is CASSRGQGIGNTIYF. CDR3 nucleotide sequence: TGTGCCAGCAGCAGAGGACAGGGAATTGGAAACACCATATATTTT.

The rearrangement joins TRBV6-6 to TRBJ2-5, with 13 positions matching TRBD2. Germline V CDR1 and CDR2: MNHNY, SVGAGI (reference sequence). This CDR3 spans 21 amino acids. V lost 6 bases and J lost 1; bases outside the gene matches: 20. CDR3 nucleotides: TGTGCCAGCAGCTCCACCCCCGGGACTAGCGGGACTCTACGTCGCCAAGAGACCCAGTACTTC. As protein: CASSSTPGTSGTLRRQETQYF.

This clonotype was observed many times. This sequence joins TRBV4-3 and TRBJ2-7; either TRBD1 or TRBD2 may fit D (5 bases each). V shed 0 bases and J shed 3 bases, with 9 bases lying between them. Germline V gene data show CDR1 as LGHNA and CDR2 as YSLEER. The CDR3 consists of 14 residues. CDR3 DNA sequence: TGCGCCAGCAGCCAAGAGCCAGGGAGCTACGAGCAGTACTTC. Residues: CASSQEPGSYEQYF.

This clonotype was counted ten times or more. V and J are TRBV7-2 and TRBJ2-5; possible D gene TRBD1, 6 bases. This CDR3 contains 14 residues. V was clipped by 1 base and J by 4 bases, with 10 bases between them. Germline V gene lookup returns CDR1 SGHTA and CDR2 FQGNSA. The CDR3 loop is CASSLGDKRETQYF. The DNA for the CDR3 is TGTGCCAGCAGCTTAGGGGACAAGAGAGAGACCCAGTACTTC.

This clonotype has only a few counts. CDR3 DNA sequence: TGTGCCAGCAGTTACCTCTACCGGGGATCGAGGACTGAAGCTTTCTTT. Residues: CASSYLYRGSRTEAFF. The rearrangement uses TRBV6-2 or TRBV6-3 and TRBJ1-1, with D uncertain. Germline-derived CDR1 and CDR2 are MNHEY and SVGEGT. Trimming shortened V by 2 bases and J by 5 bases, and 18 bases separated the two germline ends. The CDR3 runs 16 residues.

The table lists this clonotype with many counts. The chain couples TRBV12-3 or TRBV12-4 to TRBJ2-3; TRBD2 agrees at 8 bases. CDR3 length equals 13 residues. V lost 6 bases to trimming and J lost 2 bases; unmatched junction nucleotides: 1. The CDR3 DNA follows: TGTGCCAGCAGACTAGCGGACACAGATACGCAGTATTTT. Translated: CASRLADTDTQYF.

This clonotype was counted at least ten times. The chain uses TRBV6-1 and TRBJ1-4, with 11 bases matching TRBD1. V trimming: 7 bases; J trimming: 7 bases; junction bases outside the gene matches: 5. In germline, CDR1 is MNHNS, CDR2 SASEGT. There are 14 residues in the CDR3. The CDR3 DNA is TGTGCCAGCACCCGCGGACAGGGGGCTGAAAAACTGTTTTTT. It codes for CASTRGQGAEKLFF.

This clonotype was seen at least ten times. The rearrangement joins TRBV5-1 to TRBJ2-1; possibly TRBD2 for D (6 bases). Trimming took off 3 bases at V and 0 bases at J, with 10 bases between the two ends. Germline V gene lookup returns CDR1 SGHRS and CDR2 YFSETQ. This CDR3 contains 15 residues. CDR3 protein: CASSSGLRSYNEQFF. The CDR3 DNA is TGCGCCAGCAGCTCTGGACTACGCTCCTACAATGAGCAGTTCTTC.

In its sample, this clonotype was seen many times. The V call is TRBV5-1, the J call TRBJ1-6, with D possibly being TRBD1 (6 bases). V lost 7 bases and J 5 bases, leaving 13 bases between the germline ends. This CDR3 comprises 14 residues. The germline V gene has CDR1 SGHRS and CDR2 YFSETQ. Here the CDR3 reads CASRFRTDNSPLHF. Here the CDR3 DNA reads TGCGCCAGCCGGTTTCGGACAGATAATTCACCCCTCCACTTT.

This clonotype came up many times. The chain recombines TRBV6-5 with TRBJ2-2, with D unresolved. The CDR3 contains 12 residues. V was pared by 1 base and J by 7 bases, with 4 bases between. Germline lookup yields CDR1 MNHEY and CDR2 SVGAGI. This CDR3 reads CASSYLVGELFF. As DNA, the CDR3 is TGTGCCAGCAGTTACTTGGTCGGGGAGCTGTTTTTT.

This clonotype was counted many times. The chain combines TRBV5-4 with TRBJ1-2; TRBD1 matches 9 bases. V lost 3 bases and J lost 8; bases outside the gene matches: 8. CDR1 and CDR2 from the germline V gene are SGHNT and YYREEE (reference sequence). This CDR3 comprises 14 residues. CDR3 residues: CASSSTGGKSGYTF. Written as DNA, the CDR3 is TGTGCCAGCAGCTCTACAGGGGGCAAAAGCGGCTACACCTTC.

In this sample, this clonotype turned up a few times. The gene calls are TRBV11-2 and TRBJ2-7, with 7 bases aligning to TRBD2. The V gene end was trimmed by 1 base and the J gene end by 0 bases; junction bases not matched to a gene: 3. Germline assignment: CDR1 SGHAT and CDR2 FQNNGV. The CDR3 is made up of 15 amino acids. The CDR3 nucleotides read TGTGCCAGCAGCTTAGCCGCGGGGGACTCCTACGAGCAGTACTTC. This translates into CASSLAAGDSYEQYF.

This clonotype was counted many times. This chain joins TRBV7-8 and TRBJ2-3, with TRBD2 matching 7 bases. Germline values: CDR1 SGHVS, CDR2 FQNEAQ. V was clipped by 5 bases and J by 8 bases; unmatched bases: 4. This CDR3 spans 12 amino acids. CDR3 protein: CASSPPGGTQYF. CDR3 bases: TGTGCCAGCAGCCCACCGGGGGGTACGCAGTATTTT.

The chain carries TRBV7-2 and TRBJ2-5; D call uncertain. CDR1 is SGHTA and CDR2 is FQGNSA in the germline V gene. The germline V and J ends were trimmed by 4 bases and 5 bases, with 5 bases remaining between them. This CDR3 region has 11 residues. Here the CDR3 reads CASSSAETQYF. The CDR3 DNA reads as TGTGCCAGCAGCTCCGCCGAGACCCAGTACTTC.

This clonotype came up many times. V and J are TRBV25-1 and TRBJ2-1; D remains ambiguous. Trimming stripped 2 bases from V and 0 bases from J, with 8 bases between. This CDR3 is 15 amino acids long. In germline, CDR1 is MGHDK, CDR2 SYGVNS. CDR3 protein: CASSEPSSSYNEQFF. The CDR3 DNA follows: TGTGCCAGCAGTGAACCGTCCAGCTCCTACAATGAGCAGTTCTTC.

This clonotype has a count of ten or more. The rearrangement links TRBV14 to TRBJ2-2; TRBD1 aligns across 10 bases. V was clipped by 0 bases and J by 5 bases; unmatched bases: 18. CDR1 is SGHDN and CDR2 is FVKESK in the germline V gene. This CDR3 contains 21 residues. CDR3 sequence (DNA): TGTGCCAGCAGCCAAGAAACATTTGCGGCGGGGACAGGGGTGCGAACCGGGGAGCTGTTTTTT. Translated, it gives CASSQETFAAGTGVRTGELFF.

Ten or more counts support this clonotype. The V and J genes are TRBV12-3 or TRBV12-4 and TRBJ2-7; 7 bases map to TRBD2. CDR3 length: 15 residues. V lost 6 bases to trimming and J lost 0 bases; unmatched junction nucleotides: 8. The CDR3 loop reads CASRKRAGSSYEQYF. The DNA for the CDR3 is TGTGCCAGCAGGAAGAGAGCGGGGTCCTCCTACGAGCAGTACTTC.

V usage is TRBV18 and J usage is TRBJ2-3, with TRBD2 matching over 8 bases. The V gene end was trimmed by 1 base and the J gene end by 1 base; junction bases not matched to a gene: 7. Per germline, CDR1 KGHSH and CDR2 LQKENI. The CDR3 has 17 amino acids. Written as DNA, the CDR3 is TGTGCCAGCTCACCACTCCTCTCTAGCGGGCGCACAGATACGCAGTATTTT. Its translation is CASSPLLSSGRTDTQYF.

For the CDR3, the DNA is TGTGCCAGCAGTTTCGGTAGCGGAGGCTACGAGCAGTACTTC. Translating it yields CASSFGSGGYEQYF. The genes are TRBV6-2 or TRBV6-3 and TRBJ2-7; TRBD2 is a possible D gene (6 bases). Germline-derived CDR1 and CDR2 are MNHEY and SVGEGT. Trimming left V 4 bases short and J 3 bases short, with 13 bases between. The length of the CDR3 is 14 residues.

This clonotype was seen ten or more times. The J gene is TRBJ2-2, the V gene TRBV19; D is possibly TRBD1 or TRBD2 (5 bases each). The length of the CDR3 is 15 residues. The germline gives CDR1 LNHDA, CDR2 SQIVND (reference sequence). The V gene lost 7 bases and the J gene lost 1 base, with 13 bases spanning the gap. This CDR3 is CASKTGTLNTGELFF. In DNA form, the CDR3 reads TGTGCCAGTAAGACCGGGACCTTGAACACCGGGGAGCTGTTTTTT.

Many counts were recorded for this clonotype. The chain employs TRBV20-1 and TRBJ2-3; D uncertain. CDR1 and CDR2 (germline): DFQATT, SNEGSKA (reference sequence). This CDR3 spans 15 amino acids. The ends were cut back, 6 bases at V and 0 bases at J, with 16 bases in the middle. The CDR3 DNA is TGCAGTGCGCATAGTGGGCTAGAAAGCACAGATACGCAGTATTTT. Translation: CSAHSGLESTDTQYF.